The 18 T cell receptor beta chains given below trace back to one sample, sequenced in a study of T cell repertoires in cytomegalovirus infection. TCRdb re-called the reads through MiXCR, storing one row per CDR3 protein. The repertoire includes approximately 150,000 distinct CDR3 sequences, about 6% of them detected once, and about 20% sits in the top ten. The sample was PBMCs. These receptors were collected from a human donor in good health (CMV status not recorded). Some clones in this sample may be carry-over from other donors' samples.

Many counts were recorded for this clonotype. The chain couples TRBV7-3 to TRBJ2-1; 7 nucleotides line up with TRBD2. The germline V gene has CDR1 SGHTA and CDR2 FQGTGA. The length of the CDR3 is 15 residues. After removal of 2 bases from V and 8 bases from J, the junction contained 9 bases not matched to a gene. CDR3 in amino acids: CASSLSRGTSDEQFF. Here the CDR3 DNA reads TGTGCCAGCAGCTTATCAAGGGGAACTAGCGATGAGCAGTTCTTC.

This clonotype showed up many times. This chain joins TRBV20-1 and TRBJ2-7; 12 bases match TRBD1. The CDR3 sequence is 16 residues long. With V trimmed by 1 base and J by 3 bases, 7 bases remained unmatched. CDR1 is DFQATT and CDR2 is SNEGSKA in the germline V gene (reference sequence). The CDR3 is CSARVPGTGGSYEQYF. The CDR3, as DNA: TGCAGTGCTAGAGTGCCCGGGACAGGGGGCAGCTACGAGCAGTACTTC.

This clonotype was detected ten times or more. V usage is TRBV7-2 and J usage is TRBJ2-2, with 9 bases fitting TRBD2. Trimming removed 4 bases from V and 3 bases from J; junction bases left unmatched: 3. The germline gives CDR1 SGHTA, CDR2 FQGNSA. CDR3 length: 15 amino acids. The CDR3 DNA sequence: TGTGCCAGCAGCTCTAGCGGGGTTGACACCGGGGAGCTGTTTTTT. It codes for CASSSSGVDTGELFF.

This clonotype has just a few counts. The chain carries TRBV14 and TRBJ2-1, with D possibly TRBD2 on 7 matching bases. Between the trimmed V and J ends, which lost 2 bases and 10 bases, there was a span of 18 bases. The germline V gene encodes CDR1 SGHDN and CDR2 FVKESK. CDR3 length: 15 amino acids. Here the CDR3 reads CASSQIASRGGEQFF. CDR3 coding DNA: TGTGCCAGCAGCCAAATAGCGTCGAGGGGGGGCGAGCAGTTCTTC.

This clonotype appeared many times. The chain couples TRBV4-2 to TRBJ2-1, with 11 bases identical to TRBD2. The CDR3 spans 17 residues. V trimming: 1 base; J trimming: 4 bases; junction bases outside the gene matches: 6. CDR1 and CDR2 from the germline V gene are LGHNA and YNFKEQ. The CDR3 here is CASSQGTSGGTYNEQFF. The CDR3 DNA sequence: TGTGCCAGCAGCCAAGGAACTAGCGGGGGTACATACAATGAGCAGTTCTTC.

On this clonotype: With a much larger clone just one base away, this may be a read error. V is TRBV4-1 and J is TRBJ1-4; no reliable D call. In germline, CDR1 is MGHRA, CDR2 YSYEKL. The CDR3 sequence is 15 residues long. In DNA, the CDR3 is TGCGCCAGCAGCCAAGACAAGAGGAAGAATGAAAAACTGGTTTTT. Its protein is CASSQDKRKNEKLVF.

The V call is TRBV19, the J call TRBJ1-2; D remains unclear. This CDR3 has 13 amino acids. Trimming took 2 bases from V and 8 from J, leaving 12 bases between them. The germline gives CDR1 LNHDA, CDR2 SQIVND (reference sequence). The CDR3 DNA reads as TGTGCCAGTAGTATACAGGCGGGGAGGGGCTACACCTTC. As protein: CASSIQAGRGYTF.

This clonotype has at least ten counts. The chain uses TRBV7-2 and TRBJ1-5; 7 nucleotides match TRBD1. Unmatched junction bases numbered 7, after V lost 5 bases and J lost 3 bases. The CDR3 is made up of 15 amino acids. Germline V CDR1 and CDR2: SGHTA, FQGNSA. The CDR3 here is CASSPQGDPNQPQHF. The CDR3 DNA follows: TGTGCCAGCAGCCCCCAGGGGGACCCCAATCAGCCCCAGCATTTT.

This clonotype was found a few times. The J gene is TRBJ2-1, the V gene TRBV4-2; 10 positions match TRBD2. Germline CDR1 LGHNA, CDR2 YNFKEQ. The trim removed 0 bases at V and 10 bases at J, leaving 15 bases unmatched. CDR3 length: 18 amino acids. This CDR3 is CASSQEGVAGGLEGEQFF. DNA for the CDR3: TGTGCCAGCAGCCAAGAAGGGGTAGCGGGGGGCCTGGAGGGGGAGCAGTTCTTC.

This clonotype was counted only a few times. The rearrangement uses TRBV2 and TRBJ2-3; 8 bases match TRBD1. After removal of 6 bases from V and 0 bases from J, the junction contained 11 bases not matched to a gene. CDR3 length equals 17 residues. Per the germline V gene, CDR1 is SNHLY and CDR2 is FYNNEI. Here the CDR3 reads CASSRGQGDYSTDTQYF. The CDR3 nucleotides are TGTGCCAGCAGCCGTGGACAGGGCGATTATAGCACAGATACGCAGTATTTT. The variable domain in full, completed from reference TRBV2 and TRBJ2-3, reads EPEVTQTPSHQVTQMGQEVILRCVPISNHLYFYWYRQILGQKVEFLVSFYNNEISEKSEIFDDQFSVERPDGSNFTLKIRSTKLEDSAMYFCASSRGQGDYSTDTQYFGPGTRLTVL.

A note on this clonotype: Sequence at one end of the junction differs from germline and may be a read error. This chain links TRBV5-1 with TRBJ1-4; D is possibly TRBD1 (5 bases). Germline V lookup: CDR1 SGHRS, CDR2 YFSETQ. The CDR3 totals 15 residues. The CDR3 is CASSLAPGPNGKLFF. The CDR3 DNA reads as TGCGCCAGCAGCTTGGCCCCAGGGCCGAATGGAAAACTGTTTTTT. Full variable domain (outside the CDR3, taken from reference TRBV5-1 and TRBJ1-4): KAGVTQTPRYLIKTRGQQVTLSCSPISGHRSVSWYQQTPGQGLQFLFEYFSETQRNKGNFPGRFSGRQFSNSRSEMNVSTLELGDSALYLCASSLAPGPNGKLFFGSGTQLSVL.

This clonotype showed up many times. CDR3 region: CASSPSDRGVISVPNEQYF. The CDR3 bases are TGTGCCAGCAGCCCCTCGGACAGGGGGGTAATTTCTGTTCCTAACGAGCAGTACTTC. The V gene is TRBV4-2, the J gene TRBJ2-7, with TRBD1 matching 10 bases. The CDR3 is 19 residues long. J gave up 5 bases and V 4 bases, and 20 bases lay outside the gene matches. Germline V gene lookup returns CDR1 LGHNA and CDR2 YNFKEQ.

This clonotype has at least ten counts. The chain couples TRBV20-1 to TRBJ2-3; D tentatively fits TRBD1 or TRBD2 (6 bases each). Germline-derived CDR1 and CDR2 are DFQATT and SNEGSKA (reference sequence). The CDR3 length is 14 residues. Trimming took 6 bases from V and 4 from J, leaving 17 bases between them. Written as DNA, the CDR3 is TGCAGTGCCCCAAAAGGGGGGCCGGCAGATACGCAGTATTTT. It translates to CSAPKGGPADTQYF.

The sample holds many counts of this clonotype. This rearrangement joins TRBV7-2 to TRBJ2-2; D may be TRBD1 (6 bases). The CDR3 covers 14 residues. Germline V gene lookup returns CDR1 SGHTA and CDR2 FQGNSA. Trimming left V 6 bases short and J 3 bases short, with 11 bases between. CDR3 DNA sequence: TGTGCCAGCAGGAGGGCAGGGGACACCGGGGAGCTGTTTTTT. This encodes CASRRAGDTGELFF.

This chain connects TRBV2 to TRBJ2-5, with D unclear. Between the trimmed V and J ends, which lost 6 bases and 5 bases, there was a span of 13 bases. The CDR3 is 13 residues long. Per the germline V gene, CDR1 is SNHLY and CDR2 is FYNNEI. The CDR3 nucleotides read TGTGCCAGCAGCCCCGGGCCGCGGGAGACCCAGTACTTC. Translating gives CASSPGPRETQYF.

Concerning this clonotype itself: It may be a read error: a sequence one base away is much more abundant. V and J are TRBV7-6 and TRBJ2-5; TRBD2 agrees at 7 bases. CDR3 length equals 17 residues. The junction had 13 bases not matched to a gene; V was cut back by 6 bases and J by 0 bases. Germline V lookup: CDR1 SGHVS, CDR2 FNYEAQ. The CDR3 DNA reads TGTGCCAGCAGATTAAGCCGCGGGAGAGGACACCAAGAGACCCAGTACTTC. It translates to CASRLSRGRGHQETQYF.

This clonotype showed up just a few times. This sequence joins TRBV19 and TRBJ2-1, with 9 positions matching TRBD2. The CDR3 consists of 15 residues. Unmatched junction bases numbered 4, after V lost 5 bases and J lost 2 bases. The germline V gene encodes CDR1 LNHDA and CDR2 SQIVND (reference sequence). The CDR3 region has the DNA TGTGCCAGTAGTCCTAGCGGGGCCGCCTACAATGAGCAGTTCTTC. Its protein product is CASSPSGAAYNEQFF.

This clonotype was seen at least ten times. The V call is TRBV12-3 or TRBV12-4, the J call TRBJ2-6, with TRBD1 as a possible D gene (6 bases). The V gene lost 6 bases and the J gene lost 0 bases, with 9 bases spanning the gap. The CDR3 has 15 residues. DNA of the CDR3: TGTGCCAGCAGGGAGGACAGCTCTGGGGCCAACGTCCTGACTTTC. The encoded protein is CASREDSSGANVLTF.